This T cell receptor (beta chain) is from a study of shared clonotypes between healthy human individuals. The assay was immunoSEQ multiplex PCR, and TCRdb's table has in-frame clones only and misses some. Of around 99,000 clones listed, 68% are singletons. CD45RO+ cells and CCR7-negative CD45RA+ TemRA cells were combined as CD8 memory. This clone has a handful of counts. The antigen is not known. The CDR3 is 15 residues long. Trimming removed 2 bases at V and 4 bases at J, with 14 bases between. Per the germline V gene, CDR1 is KGHSH and CDR2 is LQKENI. Study-wide points: The four-donor shared clonotypes exceeded non-shared clonotypes in generation probability, with non-shared ones scoring lower. Sorted-subset samples were not fully sequenced, rarefaction indicated.

The source of this sequence is a man in his thirties or forties in good health. The sequenced sample consisted of memory CD8+ T cells sorted from blood. The subset: CD45RO+ cells pooled with CCR7-negative TemRA cells. The genes are TRBV18 and TRBJ1-1, with D uncertain. CDR3 coding DNA: TGTGCCAGCTCACCAGACCCACTCGTGGGCACTGAAGCTTTCTTT. Its protein is CASSPDPLVGTEAFF. Complete variable domain (other parts from reference TRBV18 and TRBJ1-1): NAGVMQNPRHLVRRRGQEARLRCSPMKGHSHVYWYRQLPEEGLKFMVYLQKENIIDESGMPKERFSAEFPKEGPSILRIQQVVRGDSAAYFCASSPDPLVGTEAFFGQGTRLTVV.